This is a list of T cell receptor beta chains from one sample in a study of graft-versus-host responses after intestinal transplantation. These receptors are not linked to any known antigen. Profiling relied on immunoSEQ multiplex PCR, and the TCRdb table lists in-frame clones only, not all of them. Counted here are about 99,000 clones, roughly 93% occurring once; the ten biggest clones make up 1.2%. Sample: unstimulated CD8+ T cells sorted from spleen or lymph node cells, taken before intestinal transplant. These receptors were taken from a human donor who received an intestinal transplant. CDR3s include the opening cysteine and the closing phenylalanine or tryptophan. Fields, in order: V gene, clone size, J gene, D gene, CDR3 DNA, CDR3 protein. The D gene is left open where the match is weak. Rows may omit the clone size; those that give it use once, few, many or a size class.

v_call: TRBV2; clone_size: -; j_call: TRBJ1-3; d_call: -; cdr3_nt: TGTGCCAGCAGTGTCTCGGGATACGGAAACACCATATATTTT; cdr3_aa: CASSVSGYGNTIYF
v_call: TRBV11-1; clone_size: -; j_call: TRBJ2-2; d_call: -; cdr3_nt: TGTGCCAGCAGCTTACTAGCGAACACCGGGGAGCTGTTTTTT; cdr3_aa: CASSLLANTGELFF
v_call: TRBV19; clone_size: -; j_call: TRBJ1-1; d_call: -; cdr3_nt: TGTGCCAGTAGTATATCGGGGGGTGGGAACACTGAAGCTTTCTTT; cdr3_aa: CASSISGGGNTEAFF
v_call: TRBV7-9; clone_size: once; j_call: TRBJ1-4; d_call: -; cdr3_nt: TGTGCCAGCAGCTTAGACGTACGACAAGAAAAACTGTTTTTT; cdr3_aa: CASSLDVRQEKLFF
v_call: TRBV7-9; clone_size: -; j_call: TRBJ1-6; d_call: -; cdr3_nt: TGTGCCAGCAGCTCCCCGACAGGCCCCAATTCACCCCTCCACTTT; cdr3_aa: CASSSPTGPNSPLHF
v_call: TRBV7-6; clone_size: -; j_call: TRBJ2-1; d_call: TRBD2; cdr3_nt: TGTGCCAGCAGCCCGGCGGGTAGCGGGGATGAGCAGTTCTTC; cdr3_aa: CASSPAGSGDEQFF
v_call: TRBV4-2; clone_size: -; j_call: TRBJ2-2; d_call: -; cdr3_nt: TGTGCCAGCAGCCAATACAAGACGACCGGGGAGCTGTTTTTT; cdr3_aa: CASSQYKTTGELFF
v_call: TRBV27; clone_size: -; j_call: TRBJ2-6; d_call: -; cdr3_nt: TGTGCCAGCAAGAGCTCTGGGGCCAACGTCCTGACTTTC; cdr3_aa: CASKSSGANVLTF
v_call: TRBV5-1; clone_size: once; j_call: TRBJ2-1; d_call: -; cdr3_nt: TGCGCCAGCAGCCTCCTCGAGGGAGAGCAGTTCTTC; cdr3_aa: CASSLLEGEQFF
v_call: TRBV30; clone_size: -; j_call: TRBJ2-5; d_call: TRBD1; cdr3_nt: TGTGCCTGGACCCCGGGACAGGCCGTGGGGACCCAGTACTTC; cdr3_aa: CAWTPGQAVGTQYF
v_call: TRBV20-1; clone_size: -; j_call: TRBJ1-1; d_call: -; cdr3_nt: TGCAGTGCTAGAAAAGGGTATGAAGCTTTCTTT; cdr3_aa: CSARKGYEAFF
v_call: TRBV7-9; clone_size: -; j_call: TRBJ1-2; d_call: -; cdr3_nt: TGTGCCAGCAGCTTAGCGGGGCCGGTATATGGCTACACCTTC; cdr3_aa: CASSLAGPVYGYTF
v_call: TRBV5-1; clone_size: -; j_call: TRBJ1-2; d_call: -; cdr3_nt: TGCGCCAGCAGCGCGCGTCCACCAGCCTATGGCTACACCTTC; cdr3_aa: CASSARPPAYGYTF
v_call: TRBV6-1; clone_size: -; j_call: TRBJ2-3; d_call: -; cdr3_nt: TGTGCCAGCAGTGAATTGGGACGGTCGCCAGATACGCAGTATTTT; cdr3_aa: CASSELGRSPDTQYF
v_call: TRBV5-1; clone_size: -; j_call: TRBJ2-7; d_call: TRBD2; cdr3_nt: TGCGCCAGCAGCATTAGACAGGGACTAGCCGTCGAGCAGTACTTC; cdr3_aa: CASSIRQGLAVEQYF
v_call: TRBV4-2; clone_size: -; j_call: TRBJ2-1; d_call: -; cdr3_nt: TGTGCCAGCTGGGCAGGCCATGAGCAGTTCTTC; cdr3_aa: CASWAGHEQFF
v_call: TRBV10-3; clone_size: -; j_call: TRBJ2-2; d_call: -; cdr3_nt: TGTGCCATTAGCTTAGGGAACACCGGGGAGCTGTTTTTT; cdr3_aa: CAISLGNTGELFF
v_call: TRBV2; clone_size: -; j_call: TRBJ1-5; d_call: -; cdr3_nt: TGTGCCAGCAGGGGGGGGGCCGGGACTCTCAATCAGCCCCAGCATTTT; cdr3_aa: CASRGGAGTLNQPQHF
v_call: TRBV5-5; clone_size: -; j_call: TRBJ1-1; d_call: -; cdr3_nt: TGTGCCAGCATTGAGAGCGGTTTGAACACTGAAGCTTTCTTT; cdr3_aa: CASIESGLNTEAFF
v_call: TRBV5-1; clone_size: -; j_call: TRBJ2-4; d_call: -; cdr3_nt: TGCGCCAGCAGCTTGGTGTCGTGGGGGTTTGGAATCAGCGCCAAAAACATTCAGTACTTC; cdr3_aa: CASSLVSWGFGISAKNIQYF
v_call: TRBV9; clone_size: -; j_call: TRBJ2-2; d_call: -; cdr3_nt: TGTGCCAGCAGCGTAGTGGGTACCGGGGAGCTGTTTTTT; cdr3_aa: CASSVVGTGELFF
v_call: TRBV4-1; clone_size: -; j_call: TRBJ1-2; d_call: TRBD1; cdr3_nt: TGCGCCAGCAGCATGACAGGGTTGAATGGCTACACCTTC; cdr3_aa: CASSMTGLNGYTF
v_call: TRBV27; clone_size: once; j_call: TRBJ1-5; d_call: -; cdr3_nt: TGTGCCAGCAGTATAACAGCAAATCAGCCCCAGCATTTT; cdr3_aa: CASSITANQPQHF
v_call: TRBV19; clone_size: few; j_call: TRBJ1-2; d_call: -; cdr3_nt: TGTGCCAGTAGTATAGAGTCCTATGGCTACACCTTC; cdr3_aa: CASSIESYGYTF
v_call: TRBV27; clone_size: once; j_call: TRBJ2-5; d_call: TRBD2; cdr3_nt: TGTGCCAGCAGGCCCTCTAGCGGAAGTGCGGTAGAGACCCAGTACTTC; cdr3_aa: CASRPSSGSAVETQYF
v_call: TRBV7-3; clone_size: -; j_call: TRBJ2-5; d_call: -; cdr3_nt: TGTGCCAGCAGCTTATCCGGGGTCCCAAGGCAGACCCAGTACTTC; cdr3_aa: CASSLSGVPRQTQYF
v_call: TRBV7-9; clone_size: -; j_call: TRBJ2-1; d_call: TRBD1; cdr3_nt: TGTGCCAGCAGCTTAGTGACAGGGATGTCCAATGAGCAGTTCTTC; cdr3_aa: CASSLVTGMSNEQFF
v_call: TRBV6-5; clone_size: -; j_call: TRBJ2-7; d_call: TRBD1; cdr3_nt: TGTGCCAGCAGTGGGGGACAGGGGGGCTCTTACGAGCAGTACTTC; cdr3_aa: CASSGGQGGSYEQYF
v_call: TRBV6-5; clone_size: -; j_call: TRBJ1-2; d_call: TRBD1; cdr3_nt: TGTGCCAGCCTTGGACAGGGGACCTATGGCTACACCTTC; cdr3_aa: CASLGQGTYGYTF
v_call: TRBV30; clone_size: -; j_call: TRBJ1-3; d_call: -; cdr3_nt: TGTGCCTGGAGTGTAATGGCAAACACCATATATTTT; cdr3_aa: CAWSVMANTIYF
v_call: TRBV6-5; clone_size: -; j_call: TRBJ1-1; d_call: -; cdr3_nt: TGTGCCAGCAGTTACGAGGGGGTGAACACTGAAGCTTTCTTT; cdr3_aa: CASSYEGVNTEAFF
v_call: TRBV7-8; clone_size: -; j_call: TRBJ1-1; d_call: -; cdr3_nt: TGTGCCAGCAGCTTAGATGGGGGGGTAGGAGATAACACTGAAGCTTTCTTT; cdr3_aa: CASSLDGGVGDNTEAFF
v_call: TRBV5-4; clone_size: -; j_call: TRBJ2-5; d_call: -; cdr3_nt: TGTGCCAGCAGCCCTTCGGAGATACAAGAGACCCAGTACTTC; cdr3_aa: CASSPSEIQETQYF
v_call: TRBV11-2; clone_size: -; j_call: TRBJ2-1; d_call: TRBD2; cdr3_nt: TGTGCCAGCAGCGCCCGACTAGCGGGGGATTACAATGAGCAGTTCTTC; cdr3_aa: CASSARLAGDYNEQFF
v_call: TRBV19; clone_size: -; j_call: TRBJ2-7; d_call: -; cdr3_nt: TGTGCCAGTAGTATGGGGGGGGGCTTGAGAGAGCAGTACTTC; cdr3_aa: CASSMGGGLREQYF
v_call: TRBV4-1; clone_size: once; j_call: TRBJ1-6; d_call: -; cdr3_nt: TGCGCCAGCAGCCATCCATCGTTAGGGGGACCGGGTTCACCCCTCCACTTT; cdr3_aa: CASSHPSLGGPGSPLHF
v_call: TRBV10-3; clone_size: few; j_call: TRBJ2-1; d_call: TRBD2; cdr3_nt: TGTGCCATCGCCGGCACTAGCGGTGGCGGGCTGCACAATGAGCAGTTCTTC; cdr3_aa: CAIAGTSGGGLHNEQFF
v_call: TRBV15; clone_size: once; j_call: TRBJ1-4; d_call: TRBD1; cdr3_nt: TGTGCCACCAGCGGGGGGGATGACAGGGCTAATGAAAAACTGTTTTTT; cdr3_aa: CATSGGDDRANEKLFF
v_call: TRBV11-2; clone_size: -; j_call: TRBJ2-5; d_call: TRBD2; cdr3_nt: TGTGCCAGCAGCCGACCGGGAGCGGGGGGGTCGGAGACCCAGTACTTC; cdr3_aa: CASSRPGAGGSETQYF
v_call: TRBV9; clone_size: few; j_call: TRBJ2-7; d_call: TRBD2; cdr3_nt: TGTGCCAGCAGCGTAGCCGCGGGGGATAGGTACGAGCAGTACTTC; cdr3_aa: CASSVAAGDRYEQYF
v_call: TRBV9; clone_size: -; j_call: TRBJ2-1; d_call: -; cdr3_nt: TGTGCCAGCAGCGTAGCTAAGGATCGGAGGCGGGACACCTCCTACAATGAGCAGTTCTTC; cdr3_aa: CASSVAKDRRRDTSYNEQFF